The 25 T cell receptor beta chains listed next were all sequenced from one sample in a study of blood T cell repertoires in COVID-19. Sequencing was performed with immunoSEQ multiplex PCR; in TCRdb, only in-frame clones are kept and a portion is missing. Among around 50,000 clones listed, roughly 85% were seen once. The sample taken for sequencing was peripheral blood. Receptors were obtained from a woman over 75 with acute or convalescent COVID-19.

This clone showed up just once. This chain uses TRBV7-2 with TRBJ2-1, with D possibly matching TRBD1 (5 bases). The CDR3 is 17 amino acids. Germline V gives CDR1 SGHTA, CDR2 FQGNSA. Trimming pared 4 bases from V and 2 bases from J, leaving 18 bases between. CDR3 DNA: TGTGCCAGCAGCTCCCCCCGGCAGGGTGGCACCTACAATGAGCAGTTCTTC. Residues: CASSSPRQGGTYNEQFF. Full variable domain (rest looked up from reference TRBV7-2 and TRBJ2-1): GAGVSQSPSNKVTEKGKDVELRCDPISGHTALYWYRQSLGQGLEFLIYFQGNSAPDKSGLPSDRFSAERTGGSVSTLTIQRTQQEDSAVYLCASSSPRQGGTYNEQFFGPGTRLTVL.

This chain uses TRBV6-5 with TRBJ1-4, with TRBD1 identical over 9 bases. Germline V gene data show CDR1 as MNHEY and CDR2 as SVGAGI. The CDR3 has 14 residues. V trimming: 8 bases; J trimming: 10 bases; junction bases outside the gene matches: 11. The CDR3 sequence is CASLTGTGSGKLFF. As DNA, the CDR3 is TGTGCCAGCCTCACCGGGACAGGGAGTGGAAAACTGTTTTTT.

The V and J genes are TRBV3-1 (or the pseudogene TRBV3-2) and TRBJ1-2; TRBD1 matches at 7 bases. V gave up 4 bases and J gave up 2 bases; unmatched junction bases: 7. CDR1 LGHDT and CDR2 YNNKEL come from the germline V gene (reference sequence). There are 15 residues in the CDR3. The CDR3 spells CASSRKQGSNYGYTF. For the CDR3, the DNA is TGTGCCAGCAGCCGTAAACAGGGGAGCAACTATGGCTACACCTTC.

The chain employs TRBV5-6 and TRBJ2-6; TRBD1 matches at 7 bases. The V gene's germline CDR1 is SGHDT and CDR2 YYEEEE. The CDR3 has 15 amino acids. Trimming removed 2 bases from V and 3 bases from J; junction bases left unmatched: 2. The CDR3 loop reads CASSLRGLGANVLTF. The CDR3, as DNA: TGTGCCAGCAGCTTAAGGGGGCTTGGGGCCAACGTCCTGACTTTC.

The chain joins TRBV29-1 to TRBJ2-2; TRBD2 matches 9 bases. The CDR3 loop spans 14 amino acids. Looked up from germline, CDR1 is SQVTM and CDR2 is ANQGSEA. After removal of 2 bases from V and 3 bases from J, the junction contained 1 base not matched to a gene. The CDR3 bases are TGCAGCGTTGAATTAGCGGGGGACACCGGGGAGCTGTTTTTT. It yields the protein CSVELAGDTGELFF.

This rearrangement joins TRBV7-3 to TRBJ2-7, with TRBD2 matching 8 bases. With V trimmed by 5 bases and J by 1 base, 7 bases remained unmatched. The CDR3 spans 15 residues. Germline V CDR1 and CDR2: SGHTA, FQGTGA. CDR3 sequence: CASSQDSGTSYEQYF. CDR3 nucleotide sequence: TGTGCCAGCAGCCAAGATAGCGGGACTTCCTACGAGCAGTACTTC.

The V and J genes are TRBV21-1 and TRBJ1-5. TRBV21-1 is a documented pseudogene. The CDR3 totals 11 residues. CDR3 nucleotide sequence: TGTGCCAGCAGCAAGGGACTTCTCCAGCATTTT. Protein product: CASSKGLLQHF.

The chain links TRBV5-1 to TRBJ2-5, with D possibly being TRBD2 (5 bases). The germline gives CDR1 SGHRS, CDR2 YFSETQ. The V gene lost 2 bases and the J gene lost 5 bases, with 16 bases spanning the gap. The CDR3 spans 15 residues. CDR3: CASSLLPTGWETQYF. Here the CDR3 DNA reads TGCGCCAGCAGCTTACTACCTACGGGATGGGAGACCCAGTACTTC.

J is TRBJ2-7 and V is TRBV5-6, with 10 bases matching TRBD1. CDR3 length: 15 amino acids. Trimming took 6 bases from V and 0 from J; bases not matched to a gene: 6. Germline V gene data show CDR1 as SGHDT and CDR2 as YYEEEE. In DNA, the CDR3 is TGTGCCAGCAACCTAGACAGGGGGCCCTCCTACGAGCAGTACTTC. Translation: CASNLDRGPSYEQYF.

The genes are TRBV2 and TRBJ1-2, with D tentatively TRBD1 (5 bases). CDR1 is SNHLY, CDR2 FYNNEI, per germline. The CDR3 consists of 14 residues. V was trimmed by 5 bases and J by 1 base, leaving 11 bases between them. The CDR3 spells CASSTSGNNYGYTF. CDR3 DNA sequence: TGTGCCAGCAGTACGTCAGGGAATAACTATGGCTACACCTTC.

A few counts support this clone. V is TRBV19 and J is TRBJ1-5, with 9 bases lining up with TRBD1. V lost 4 bases to trimming and J lost 9 bases; unmatched junction nucleotides: 4. The length of the CDR3 is 13 residues. Germline loops: CDR1 LNHDA, CDR2 SQIVND (reference sequence). The CDR3 region has the DNA TGTGCCAGTAGTAGCCCGGGACAGGGGCCCCAGCATTTT. Encoded protein: CASSSPGQGPQHF.

The V call is TRBV29-1, the J call TRBJ2-1; weak D call: TRBD2 (6 bases). This CDR3 contains 12 residues. In germline, CDR1 is SQVTM, CDR2 ANQGSEA. V was clipped by 4 bases and J by 8 bases, with 12 bases between them. For the CDR3, the DNA is TGCAGCGTTGCGGCGGGGTGGTATGAGCAGTTCTTC. It is translated as CSVAAGWYEQFF.

This chain links TRBV14 with TRBJ2-1; 8 bases line up with TRBD2. This CDR3 spans 16 amino acids. CDR1 SGHDN and CDR2 FVKESK come from the germline V gene. Trimming removed 4 bases from V and 5 bases from J; junction bases left unmatched: 10. CDR3 sequence: CASSPLGAGVHNEQFF. Here the CDR3 DNA reads TGTGCCAGCAGCCCCCTAGGAGCGGGGGTTCACAATGAGCAGTTCTTC.

This chain uses TRBV5-1 with TRBJ2-6, with D hard to call. V shed 4 bases and J shed 1 base, with 6 bases lying between them. The CDR3 extends over 14 amino acids. Germline-derived CDR1 and CDR2 are SGHRS and YFSETQ. CDR3 sequence (DNA): TGCGCCAGCAGCGACACTTCTGGGGCCAACGTCCTGACTTTC. This sequence encodes CASSDTSGANVLTF.

V gene TRBV7-2 combines with J gene TRBJ2-5; TRBD1 might be the D (5 bases). This CDR3 has 13 amino acids. Germline CDR1 and CDR2: SGHTA and FQGNSA. Trimming took off 3 bases at V and 3 bases at J, with 8 bases between the two ends. For the CDR3, the DNA is TGTGCCAGCAGCTTCTCAGGGAAAGAGACCCAGTACTTC. Protein sequence: CASSFSGKETQYF.

The chain has TRBV5-1 and TRBJ2-2; 8 bases fit TRBD2. J gave up 2 bases and V 5 bases, and 8 bases lay outside the gene matches. The CDR3 is 16 amino acids. Germline V CDR1 and CDR2: SGHRS, YFSETQ. DNA of the CDR3: TGCGCCAGCAGACTGTACGGGGGGGTCAACACCGGGGAGCTGTTTTTT. Its protein is CASRLYGGVNTGELFF.

Remarks on this clone: This sample also contains other DNA sequences that code for the same CDR3. The chain has TRBV5-5 and TRBJ1-1; possibly TRBD1 for D (6 bases). Trimming left V 3 bases short and J 1 base short, with 7 bases between. The CDR3 is 13 residues long. Germline CDR1 SGHKS, CDR2 YYEKEE (reference sequence). CDR3 DNA sequence: TGTGCCAGCAGCTCGACAGGGAACACTGAAGCTTTCTTT. Translated, it gives CASSSTGNTEAFF.

J is TRBJ1-1 and V is TRBV2, with no clear D. V was pared by 4 bases and J by 6 bases, with 9 bases between. The germline CDR1 and CDR2 sequences are SNHLY and FYNNEI. CDR3 length: 12 residues. The CDR3 spells CASSARLPEAFF. The CDR3 nucleotides read TGTGCCAGCAGTGCTAGACTCCCTGAAGCTTTCTTT.

This chain links TRBV7-2 with TRBJ2-5; 8 bases fit TRBD2. J lost 5 bases, V lost 5 bases, and 10 bases had no gene match. Germline V gene lookup returns CDR1 SGHTA and CDR2 FQGNSA. The CDR3 has 15 residues. The CDR3 spells CASSPPGGGRETQYF. For the CDR3, the DNA is TGTGCCAGCAGCCCCCCGGGGGGGGGCCGGGAGACCCAGTACTTC.

The chain employs TRBV5-4 and TRBJ2-1; weak D call: TRBD2 (7 bases). V gave up 2 bases and J gave up 8 bases, with 17 bases separating them. The CDR3 is 15 residues long. Per germline, CDR1 SGHNT and CDR2 YYREEE (reference sequence). The CDR3 sequence: CASSFLGGPGDEQFF. The CDR3 nucleotides are TGTGCCAGCAGCTTCCTCGGGGGGCCTGGGGATGAGCAGTTCTTC.

V usage is TRBV30 and J usage is TRBJ1-2; 7 bases are shared with TRBD1. V lost 5 bases, J lost 1 base, and 1 base stayed unmatched. CDR1 is GTSNPN, CDR2 SVGIG, per germline (reference sequence). This CDR3 spans 12 amino acids. CDR3: CAWDRDNYGYTF. CDR3 coding DNA: TGTGCCTGGGACAGGGATAACTATGGCTACACCTTC. Full variable domain (rest looked up from reference TRBV30 and TRBJ1-2): SQTIHQWPATLVQPVGSPLSLECTVEGTSNPNLYWYRQAAGRGLQLLFYSVGIGQISSEVPQNLSASRPQDRQFILSSKKLLLSDSGFYLCAWDRDNYGYTFGSGTRLTVV.

The chain uses TRBV18 and TRBJ1-1; 7 bases are a match to TRBD1. Germline CDR1 KGHSH, CDR2 LQKENI. The CDR3 runs to 14 residues. The trim removed 3 bases at V and 4 bases at J, leaving 5 bases unmatched. CDR3 in amino acids: CASSPLTGATEAFF. The CDR3 bases are TGTGCCAGCTCACCCCTTACAGGGGCCACTGAAGCTTTCTTT.

The V gene is TRBV7-9, the J gene TRBJ1-6; a possible D gene is TRBD1 (5 bases). The CDR3 length is 14 residues. Trimming took off 3 bases at V and 10 bases at J, with 13 bases between the two ends. Germline V lookup: CDR1 SEHNR, CDR2 FQNEAQ (reference sequence). The CDR3 here is CASSFREGQSPLHF. CDR3 bases: TGTGCCAGCAGCTTCAGGGAAGGACAATCACCCCTCCACTTT.

The V gene is TRBV6-6, the J gene TRBJ1-4; unclear D gene. Trimming shortened V by 3 bases and J by 5 bases, and 13 bases separated the two germline ends. This CDR3 contains 15 residues. The V gene's germline CDR1 is MNHNY and CDR2 SVGAGI (reference sequence). CDR3: CASSYSRVLNEKLFF. The CDR3 bases are TGTGCCAGCAGTTATTCTCGGGTCCTAAATGAAAAACTGTTTTTT.

This sequence joins TRBV4-1 and TRBJ2-1; a possible D gene is TRBD2 (5 bases). The V end was cut by 1 base, the J end by 2 bases, with 12 bases between. This CDR3 has 16 residues. Germline-derived CDR1 and CDR2 are MGHRA and YSYEKL. CDR3 protein: CASSQVSGVTYNEQFF. The CDR3 DNA is TGCGCCAGCAGCCAAGTCTCCGGGGTCACCTACAATGAGCAGTTCTTC.